A single sample gave rise to the 11 T cell receptor beta chains below, sequenced in a study of OX40 agonist ivuxolimab in advanced cancers. Profiling relied on immunoSEQ multiplex PCR, and the TCRdb table lists in-frame clones only, not all of them. The sample has approximately 73,000 clones; roughly 88% are singletons. Source: CD4+ or CD8+ T cells sorted from blood, taken in a trial of the OX40 agonist ivuxolimab. These receptors were obtained from an adult with an advanced solid tumor such as melanoma, head and neck, liver or kidney cancer.

With regard to this clone: Other nucleotide sequences in the sample specify the same CDR3. This rearrangement joins TRBV7-2 to TRBJ1-2, with D unresolved. Trimming cost V 1 base and J 3 bases, with 6 bases left between them. The CDR3 sequence is 13 residues long. Per the germline V gene, CDR1 is SGHTA and CDR2 is FQGNSA. CDR3 nucleotides: TGTGCCAGCAGCTTAGGTCGGGACTATGGCTACACCTTC. Protein sequence: CASSLGRDYGYTF. The entire variable domain, with the rest obtained from reference TRBV7-2 and TRBJ1-2, is as follows: GAGVSQSPSNKVTEKGKDVELRCDPISGHTALYWYRQSLGQGLEFLIYFQGNSAPDKSGLPSDRFSAERTGGSVSTLTIQRTQQEDSAVYLCASSLGRDYGYTFGSGTRLTVV.

The chain employs TRBV30 and TRBJ1-3; D is ambiguous. V was clipped by 2 bases and J by 4 bases, with 12 bases between them. The CDR3 spans 14 residues. Germline V gene data show CDR1 as GTSNPN and CDR2 as SVGIG (reference sequence). This CDR3 reads CAWSRSGVGNTIYF. Here the CDR3 DNA reads TGTGCCTGGAGTCGGTCCGGGGTCGGAAACACCATATATTTT. The whole variable domain, remainder taken from reference TRBV30 and TRBJ1-3, is SQTIHQWPATLVQPVGSPLSLECTVEGTSNPNLYWYRQAAGRGLQLLFYSVGIGQISSEVPQNLSASRPQDRQFILSSKKLLLSDSGFYLCAWSRSGVGNTIYFGEGSWLTVV.

V gene TRBV19 combines with J gene TRBJ2-1, with D perhaps TRBD1 or TRBD2 (5 bases each). Germline-derived CDR1 and CDR2 are LNHDA and SQIVND (reference sequence). The CDR3 is made up of 18 amino acids. Trimming removed 3 bases from V and 4 bases from J, with 22 bases in between. The CDR3 DNA reads TGTGCCAGTAGTATCCGTTTGGGACGGGGCCTGTTGTACAATGAGCAGTTCTTC. It codes for CASSIRLGRGLLYNEQFF.

The V and J genes are TRBV11-2 and TRBJ1-6; 9 positions agree with TRBD1. Germline V CDR1 and CDR2: SGHAT, FQNNGV. J gave up 10 bases and V 5 bases, and 12 bases lay outside the gene matches. The CDR3 is 16 residues long. CDR3 residues: CASSQTTGTGFSPLHF. The CDR3 nucleotides read TGTGCCAGCAGCCAGACCACCGGGACAGGGTTCTCACCCCTCCACTTT.

The chain is built from TRBV7-3 and TRBJ2-5; 10 nucleotides align to TRBD1. The CDR3 extends over 14 amino acids. Trimming removed 3 bases from V and 4 bases from J; junction bases left unmatched: 2. Per the germline V gene, CDR1 is SGHTA and CDR2 is FQGTGA. As DNA, the CDR3 is TGTGCCAGCAGCTTCGACAGGGGGCGAGAGACCCAGTACTTC. Translation gives CASSFDRGRETQYF.

The chain employs TRBV2 and TRBJ1-3; perhaps TRBD1 as D (6 bases). The CDR3 is made up of 14 amino acids. Germline-derived CDR1 and CDR2 are SNHLY and FYNNEI. Between the trimmed V and J ends, which lost 4 bases and 0 bases, there was a span of 7 bases. Written as DNA, the CDR3 is TGTGCCAGCAGTGCAGGGGTCTCTGGAAACACCATATATTTT. It codes for CASSAGVSGNTIYF.

V usage is TRBV18 and J usage is TRBJ2-7, with D perhaps matching TRBD1 (5 bases). This CDR3 has 15 residues. Deletions cut 2 bases from V and 0 bases from J, with 11 bases between. Germline V CDR1 and CDR2: KGHSH, LQKENI. CDR3 amino acids: CASSPGQGSSYEQYF. Written as DNA, the CDR3 is TGTGCCAGCTCACCAGGCCAGGGAAGCTCCTACGAGCAGTACTTC.

This chain's CDR3 is CASSNTGQGVHEQYF. The CDR3 DNA reads TGTGCCAGCTCAAACACGGGACAGGGGGTCCACGAGCAGTACTTC. V and J are TRBV18 and TRBJ2-7; 11 bases are a match to TRBD1. Germline loops: CDR1 KGHSH, CDR2 LQKENI. Trimming cost V 5 bases and J 5 bases; bases outside gene matches: 8. This CDR3 comprises 15 residues.

The rearrangement joins TRBV4-2 to TRBJ2-1; 9 bases are a match to TRBD1. CDR3 length: 15 residues. After removal of 1 base from V and 3 bases from J, the junction contained 1 base not matched to a gene. Germline V gene lookup returns CDR1 LGHNA and CDR2 YNFKEQ. This CDR3 is CASSQGGQGYNEQFF. CDR3 bases: TGTGCCAGCAGCCAAGGGGGACAGGGCTACAATGAGCAGTTCTTC.

The V and J genes are TRBV15 and TRBJ2-7; 9 bases line up with TRBD2. Losses at the gene ends were 0 bases for V and 3 bases for J; bases not matched to a gene: 3. The CDR3 loop spans 15 amino acids. Germline V gene data show CDR1 as LNHNV and CDR2 as YYDKDF (reference sequence). The CDR3 is CATSRDLAGSYEQYF. CDR3 bases: TGTGCCACCAGCAGAGATCTAGCGGGGAGCTACGAGCAGTACTTC.

The gene calls are TRBV4-2 and TRBJ1-5; 9 positions match TRBD1. V lost 3 bases and J lost 6; bases outside the gene matches: 9. The CDR3 loop spans 16 amino acids. The germline V gene encodes CDR1 LGHNA and CDR2 YNFKEQ. CDR3 nucleotides: TGTGCCAGCAGCCACACACAGGGGGCGCGGGGTCAGCCCCAGCATTTT. It encodes CASSHTQGARGQPQHF.